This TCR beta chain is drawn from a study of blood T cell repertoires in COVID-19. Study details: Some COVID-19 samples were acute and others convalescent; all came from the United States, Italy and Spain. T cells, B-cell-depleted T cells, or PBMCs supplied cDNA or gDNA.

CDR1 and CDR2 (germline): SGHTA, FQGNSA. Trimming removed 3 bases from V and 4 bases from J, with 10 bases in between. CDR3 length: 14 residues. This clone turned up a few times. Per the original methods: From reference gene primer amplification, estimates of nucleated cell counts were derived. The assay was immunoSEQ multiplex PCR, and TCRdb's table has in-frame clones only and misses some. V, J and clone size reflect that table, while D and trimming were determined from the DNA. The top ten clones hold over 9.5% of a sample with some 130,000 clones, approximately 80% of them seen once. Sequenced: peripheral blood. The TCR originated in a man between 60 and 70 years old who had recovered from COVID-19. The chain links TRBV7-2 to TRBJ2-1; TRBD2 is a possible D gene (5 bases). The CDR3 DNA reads TGTGCCAGCAGCTTGGCTAGCCGATACAATGAGCAGTTCTTC. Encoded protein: CASSLASRYNEQFF.